Below, one T cell receptor (beta chain) is given with its context. The antigen is unknown. J was trimmed by 0 bases and V by 5 bases; bases with no gene match: 2. This CDR3 has 15 residues. Germline CDR1 is LNHDA and CDR2 is SQIVND (reference sequence). These data belong to a study of cytomegalovirus exposure and HLA in healthy donors. Overall study results and limits: The study listed approximately 160 cytomegalovirus-associated TCR beta chains.

Primers for the PCR totalled 60 Vbeta and 13 Jbeta. TCRdb's copy holds only in-frame clones and misses some; the assay was immunoSEQ multiplex PCR. The sample consists of 81,000 or so clones, over 60% of them appearing once. The sample comprised PBMCs. This receptor was obtained from a man in his sixties in good health and CMV-seronegative. The V call is TRBV19, the J call TRBJ2-7; 12 bases fit TRBD1. The CDR3, as DNA: TGTGCCAGTAGTCTGGGACAGGGGGCCTCCTACGAGCAGTACTTC. Encoded protein: CASSLGQGASYEQYF.